Each of the 3 T cell receptor beta chains below was sequenced from the same sample in a study of blood T cell repertoires in COVID-19. Clones were sequenced by immunoSEQ multiplex PCR, and TCRdb holds only the in-frame ones, with some missing. Found here are 400,000 to 450,000 clones, 75% to 90% of them singletons; the top ten hold roughly 1.6%. Sequencing input: peripheral blood. The receptors shown here come from a middle-aged woman with COVID-19, enrolled during active disease.

The rearrangement joins TRBV5-4 to TRBJ1-1, with a weak D call TRBD1 (5 bases). CDR1 and CDR2 (germline): SGHNT, YYREEE (reference sequence). The CDR3 runs 14 residues. The V end was cut by 2 bases, the J end by 5 bases, with 13 bases between. CDR3 sequence: CASSFPGRGTEAFF. The DNA for the CDR3 is TGTGCCAGCAGCTTCCCGGGGCGGGGAACTGAAGCTTTCTTT.

This clone was detected once. The chain employs TRBV18 and TRBJ1-6, with TRBD1 as a possible D gene (6 bases). The germline gives CDR1 KGHSH, CDR2 LQKENI. With 2 bases removed from V and 13 bases from J, the gap between germline ends came to 15 bases. This CDR3 has 14 amino acids. Written as DNA, the CDR3 is TGTGCCAGCTCACCATCACAGGGCATGTATCCCCTCCACTTT. Residues: CASSPSQGMYPLHF.

V gene TRBV15 combines with J gene TRBJ2-7; the D gene is possibly TRBD1 (6 bases). V lost 5 bases, J lost 1 base, and 12 bases lay in between. CDR3 size: 14 residues. Germline CDR1 and CDR2: LNHNV and YYDKDF (reference sequence). CDR3 sequence reads: CATSDPTGSYEQYF. CDR3 sequence (DNA): TGTGCCACCAGCGACCCAACAGGGTCCTACGAGCAGTACTTC.